One and the same sample provided the 9 T cell receptor beta chains below, sequenced in a study of tumor and adjacent non-tumor tissue in lung cancer. The template was RNA from unsorted bulk tissue. The normal lung tissue was taken more than 3 cm from the tumor edge. The library came from three nested PCR rounds adapted from ARM-PCR protocols. MiXCR was run by TCRdb on the multiplex PCR reads, yielding one entry per CDR3 protein. The table has about 100,000 distinct CDR3 sequences, about 60% seen once. The sample consisted of distant non-tumor lung tissue. The receptors come from a man in his thirties or forties with non-small cell lung cancer.

The sample holds a few counts of this clonotype. The rearrangement uses TRBV11-2 and TRBJ2-7; D remains ambiguous. The CDR3 is 13 residues long. Trimming removed 0 bases from V and 0 bases from J, with 3 bases in between. In germline, CDR1 is SGHAT, CDR2 FQNNGV. The chain's CDR3 is CASSLDYSYEQYF. CDR3 nucleotides: TGTGCCAGCAGCTTAGACTACTCCTACGAGCAGTACTTC.

The table lists this clonotype with a count of one. Because it lacks the conserved phenylalanine or tryptophan at the end, this CDR3 is likely a read error. The rearrangement uses TRBV20-1 and TRBJ2-6, with D unresolved. This CDR3 spans 15 amino acids. In germline, CDR1 is DFQATT, CDR2 SNEGSKA (reference sequence). Trimming removed 0 bases at V and 0 bases at J, with 6 bases between. The CDR3 loop reads CSAREVLSGANVLTL. For the CDR3, the DNA is TGCAGTGCTAGAGAAGTCCTCTCTGGGGCCAACGTCCTGACTCTC.

The chain has TRBV11-3 and TRBJ2-1; perhaps D is TRBD1 or TRBD2 (6 bases each). Trimming removed 8 bases from V and 9 bases from J, with 26 bases in between. In germline, CDR1 is SGHNT, CDR2 YENEEA. This CDR3 contains 16 residues. The CDR3 protein is CASRSWGAPPLSEQFF. The CDR3, as DNA: TGTGCCAGCCGTTCCTGGGGGGCCCCTCCCCTCAGTGAGCAGTTCTTC.

This clonotype has just a few counts. This may be a read error: a much more frequent sequence differs by one nucleotide. The chain employs TRBV6-5 and TRBJ2-7, with unresolved D. Germline V gives CDR1 MNHEY, CDR2 SVGAGI. This CDR3 region has 14 residues. V shed 4 bases and J shed 2 bases, with 12 bases lying between them. This chain's CDR3 is CASSSGSEPYEQYF. CDR3 DNA sequence: TGTGCCAGCAGTTCCGGGTCAGAACCCTACGAGCAGTACTTC.

The J gene is TRBJ2-1, the V gene TRBV20-1; 11 bases fit TRBD2. V shed 8 bases and J 10 bases; nucleotides not matched to a gene: 19. The CDR3 has 16 residues. Germline CDR1 DFQATT, CDR2 SNEGSKA (reference sequence). This chain's CDR3 is CSTLDTLTSGKGEQFF. The CDR3, as DNA: TGCAGTACTTTAGATACGCTGACTAGCGGGAAAGGAGAGCAGTTCTTC.

This clonotype was recorded at least ten times. The chain couples TRBV29-1 to TRBJ2-5, with D perhaps TRBD1 (5 bases). Looked up from germline, CDR1 is SQVTM and CDR2 is ANQGSEA. The CDR3 is made up of 13 amino acids. The ends were cut back, 7 bases at V and 9 bases at J, with 21 bases in the middle. The CDR3 protein is CSANRPSGRAQYF. DNA for the CDR3: TGCAGCGCCAACAGGCCGTCCGGAAGGGCCCAGTACTTC.

The table lists this clonotype with many counts. The chain uses TRBV6-2 or TRBV6-3 and TRBJ2-7, with TRBD2 identical over 9 bases. The CDR3 totals 15 residues. Germline CDR1 is MNHEY and CDR2 is SVGEGT. Trimming at V came to 2 bases and at J to 3 bases, leaving 5 bases not matched to a gene. The CDR3 DNA sequence: TGTGCCAGCAGTTACCGTAGCGGGAGAGGCTACGAGCAGTACTTC. Its protein product is CASSYRSGRGYEQYF.

With regard to this clonotype: The junction does not match germline at one end; this may be a read error. V usage is TRBV30 and J usage is TRBJ2-3; 9 nucleotides match TRBD2. The CDR3 contains 15 residues. Germline lookup yields CDR1 GTSNPN and CDR2 SVGIG (reference sequence). The CDR3 here is CAWSRLAVHTDMQYF. As DNA, the CDR3 is TGTGCCTGGAGCCGACTAGCGGTACATACAGATATGCAGTATTTT.

About this clonotype itself: The CDR3 ends on some other residue instead of the conserved phenylalanine or tryptophan, so this is likely a read error. J is TRBJ2-1 and V is TRBV12-3 or TRBV12-4, with D unclear. CDR3 length: 12 amino acids. The CDR3 sequence is CASSPGLNAQFL. The CDR3, as DNA: TGTGCCAGCAGCCCCGGTCTCAATGCGCAGTTCCTC.